The 17 T cell receptor beta chains below come from one sample, sequenced in a study of blood T cell repertoires in COVID-19. Repertoires were generated with immunoSEQ multiplex PCR, while TCRdb's copy carries only in-frame clones and drops some. Of some 330,000 clones in the sample, nearly 90% are singletons; the top ten hold around 1.9%. Sequencing used peripheral blood. The receptors stem from a woman aged 25 to 39 with COVID-19, enrolled during active disease.

A single count supports this clone. This chain links TRBV2 with TRBJ1-4; a weak D match, TRBD1 (6 bases). Trimming stripped 3 bases from V and 7 bases from J, with 18 bases between. This CDR3 contains 16 residues. Germline CDR1 reads SNHLY; CDR2 reads FYNNEI. CDR3: CASSEYRVKNGEKLFF. DNA for the CDR3: TGTGCCAGCAGTGAGTACAGGGTTAAAAACGGTGAAAAACTGTTTTTT.

The chain links TRBV7-3 to TRBJ2-1; D is possibly TRBD2 (6 bases). V was pared by 5 bases and J by 2 bases, with 13 bases between. The CDR3 covers 15 residues. Germline CDR1 SGHTA, CDR2 FQGTGA. CDR3 DNA: TGTGCCAGCAGCCCCGGAGGGGTCACCTACAATGAGCAGTTCTTC. Protein product: CASSPGGVTYNEQFF. The full variable domain, completed using reference TRBV7-3 and TRBJ2-1, is GAGVSQTPSNKVTEKGKYVELRCDPISGHTALYWYRQSLGQGPEFLIYFQGTGAADDSGLPNDRFFAVRPEGSVSTLKIQRTERGDSAVYLCASSPGGVTYNEQFFGPGTRLTVL.

V gene TRBV29-1 combines with J gene TRBJ1-1; 7 bases match TRBD1. CDR1 SQVTM and CDR2 ANQGSEA come from the germline V gene. The J segment lost 5 bases and the V segment lost 0 bases, leaving 6 bases of the junction unmatched. The CDR3 runs to 14 residues. CDR3 sequence: CSVEDPSRGTEAFF. CDR3 coding DNA: TGCAGCGTTGAAGATCCTAGCAGGGGGACTGAAGCTTTCTTT.

The V call is TRBV19, the J call TRBJ1-2, with 8 bases that match TRBD1. Unmatched junction bases numbered 14, after V lost 7 bases and J lost 7 bases. Per germline, CDR1 LNHDA and CDR2 SQIVND (reference sequence). The CDR3 length is 15 residues. CDR3 coding DNA: TGTGCCAGTACCGGGACAGGAACCTTCAGGAGTGGCTACACCTTC. Its translation is CASTGTGTFRSGYTF.

Comment on this clone: Other nucleotide sequences in the sample specify the same CDR3. This sequence joins TRBV3-1 (or the pseudogene TRBV3-2) and TRBJ1-6, with TRBD1 matching 8 bases. Germline V gene sequence: CDR1 LGHDT, CDR2 YNNKEL (reference sequence). Trimming cost V 1 base and J 6 bases; bases outside gene matches: 2. The CDR3 consists of 15 residues. CDR3 nucleotides: TGTGCCAGCAGCCAAGGGACAGGGAGTAATTCACCCCTCCACTTT. Translating gives CASSQGTGSNSPLHF.

The chain has TRBV11-3 and TRBJ2-1; TRBD2 might be the D (6 bases). Per the germline V gene, CDR1 is SGHNT and CDR2 is YENEEA. This CDR3 spans 14 amino acids. V was shortened by 3 bases and J by 6 bases, with 12 bases between the two germline ends. DNA for the CDR3: TGTGCCAGCAGCTTCGGCGGGGTGTCCAATGAGCAGTTCTTC. Its protein product is CASSFGGVSNEQFF.

The chain combines TRBV9 with TRBJ1-2; TRBD1 agrees at 9 bases. V was pared by 4 bases and J by 6 bases, with 4 bases of the junction left unmatched. This CDR3 is 13 amino acids long. The germline CDR1 and CDR2 sequences are SGDLS and YYNGEE. DNA for the CDR3: TGTGCCAGCAGCTTGTGGACAGGGGATGGCTACACCTTC. Its protein is CASSLWTGDGYTF.

The rearrangement links TRBV7-8 to TRBJ1-2; the D gene is possibly TRBD1 (6 bases). CDR3 size: 14 residues. Trimming removed 5 bases at V and 8 bases at J, with 18 bases between. Germline assignment: CDR1 SGHVS and CDR2 FQNEAQ. The CDR3 here is CASSLRDAGGGYTF. As DNA, the CDR3 is TGTGCCAGCAGCCTACGGGACGCTGGGGGCGGCTACACCTTC.

The rearrangement uses TRBV2 and TRBJ1-5; D is uncertain. The ends were cut back, 4 bases at V and 5 bases at J, with 12 bases in the middle. CDR3 length: 14 amino acids. The germline V gene encodes CDR1 SNHLY and CDR2 FYNNEI. CDR3 sequence: CASSGLNEDQPQHF. CDR3 sequence (DNA): TGTGCCAGCAGTGGCTTGAATGAGGATCAGCCCCAGCATTTT. Full variable domain (remainder filled in from reference TRBV2 and TRBJ1-5): EPEVTQTPSHQVTQMGQEVILRCVPISNHLYFYWYRQILGQKVEFLVSFYNNEISEKSEIFDDQFSVERPDGSNFTLKIRSTKLEDSAMYFCASSGLNEDQPQHFGDGTRLSIL.

The chain employs TRBV4-3 and TRBJ2-1; 11 bases fit TRBD2. CDR3 length equals 18 residues. With V trimmed by 0 bases and J by 7 bases, 11 bases remained unmatched. Per the germline V gene, CDR1 is LGHNA and CDR2 is YSLEER. CDR3 in amino acids: CASSQDLGIAGGLNEQFF. For the CDR3, the DNA is TGCGCCAGCAGCCAAGATCTGGGGATAGCGGGGGGGCTGAATGAGCAGTTCTTC.

The gene calls are TRBV19 and TRBJ1-2, with 11 positions matching TRBD1. With 4 bases clipped from V and 3 bases from J, the junction kept 7 bases outside the gene matches. This CDR3 spans 16 amino acids. Germline CDR1 is LNHDA and CDR2 is SQIVND (reference sequence). CDR3 DNA sequence: TGTGCCAGTAGTAGGCTCGGGACAGGGGGGGACTATGGCTACACCTTC. Residues: CASSRLGTGGDYGYTF.

The chain combines TRBV5-4 with TRBJ2-7; D ambiguous. Deletions cut 0 bases from V and 7 bases from J, with 11 bases between. This CDR3 region has 13 residues. Per germline, CDR1 SGHNT and CDR2 YYREEE (reference sequence). The CDR3 DNA is TGTGCCAGCAGCTTGGTCGCAAGTAGTGAGCAGTACTTC. It specifies CASSLVASSEQYF.

This chain connects TRBV19 to TRBJ1-1, with TRBD1 as a possible D gene (5 bases). V lost 7 bases and J lost 5, with 20 bases in between. The CDR3 consists of 15 residues. From germline, CDR1 is LNHDA and CDR2 SQIVND (reference sequence). CDR3 sequence: CASKAAVGGTTEAFF. DNA for the CDR3: TGTGCCAGTAAAGCGGCGGTCGGGGGAACAACTGAAGCTTTCTTT.

This clone occurred once. The chain has TRBV7-8 and TRBJ1-6; 9 bases map to TRBD1. CDR1 is SGHVS and CDR2 is FQNEAQ in the germline V gene. The CDR3 consists of 15 residues. V lost 4 bases, J lost 5 bases, and 3 bases stayed unmatched. The CDR3 DNA follows: TGTGCCAGCAGCTCCGGGACAGGGAATAATTCACCCCTCCACTTT. The encoded protein is CASSSGTGNNSPLHF.

V gene TRBV6-5 combines with J gene TRBJ1-2, with unresolved D. V was cut by 2 bases and J by 5 bases, with 15 bases left in between. CDR3 length: 15 amino acids. Germline CDR1 is MNHEY and CDR2 is SVGAGI. CDR3 residues: CASSYDSPPVYGYTF. The CDR3 region has the DNA TGTGCCAGCAGTTACGATTCACCCCCAGTGTATGGCTACACCTTC.

This chain joins TRBV5-4 and TRBJ1-1; D ambiguous. The CDR3 runs to 14 residues. In germline, CDR1 is SGHNT, CDR2 YYREEE (reference sequence). Trimming pared 0 bases from V and 0 bases from J, leaving 6 bases between. In nucleotides, the CDR3 is TGTGCCAGCAGCTTGGGGGCCTTGAACACTGAAGCTTTCTTT. This gives the protein CASSLGALNTEAFF.

Only one count was recorded for this clone. The chain employs TRBV28 and TRBJ2-3; D call uncertain. CDR3 size: 12 residues. Trimming pared 6 bases from V and 5 bases from J, leaving 9 bases between. CDR1 is MDHEN and CDR2 is SYDVKM in the germline V gene. DNA of the CDR3: TGTGCCAGCAGAGCGCTCGGAGATACGCAGTATTTT. This translates into CASRALGDTQYF.